This T cell receptor beta chain comes out of a study of T cell responses to AZD1222 COVID-19 vaccine. CDR3 size: 12 residues. Trimming cost V 5 bases and J 10 bases, with 14 bases left between them. Germline assignment: CDR1 LNHDA and CDR2 SQIVND (reference sequence). Assay used: immunoSEQ multiplex PCR; TCRdb lists only in-frame clones, some missing. This table holds about 94,000 clones, about 88% found once. The clonotype comes from an adult in good health. The V call is TRBV19, the J call TRBJ1-1; no definite D call. The specimen comprised peripheral blood, sampled on day 0 of AZD1222 vaccination. DNA for the CDR3: TGTGCCAGTAGTCCCTTACAAGGGCGAGCTTTCTTT. This gives the protein CASSPLQGRAFF. Full variable domain (missing parts from reference TRBV19 and TRBJ1-1): DGGITQSPKYLFRKEGQNVTLSCEQNLNHDAMYWYRQDPGQGLRLIYYSQIVNDFQKGDIAEGYSVSREKKESFPLTVTSAQKNPTAFYLCASSPLQGRAFFGQGTRLTVV.